This entry lists 3 T cell receptor beta chains sequenced from one sample in a study of graft-versus-host responses after intestinal transplantation. Sequencing was performed with immunoSEQ multiplex PCR; in TCRdb, only in-frame clones are kept and a portion is missing. The sample contains 40,000 or so clones, about 85% of which appear only once. Processing was applied to graft tissue in order to liberate intraepithelial and lamina propria lymphocytes. The sequences come from ileum tissue, collected 200 to 210 days after intestinal transplant. All receptors derive from a human patient who received an intestinal transplant, so some T cells may come from the graft donor.

This clone was seen only once. The chain employs TRBV11-2 and TRBJ2-5; D call uncertain. The ends were cut back, 4 bases at V and 5 bases at J, with 17 bases in the middle. The CDR3 totals 15 residues. CDR1 is SGHAT and CDR2 is FQNNGV in the germline V gene. Here the CDR3 DNA reads TGTGCCAGCAGCTCCGCCCCTGACATCTGGGAGACCCAGTACTTC. It specifies CASSSAPDIWETQYF.

V usage is TRBV7-6 and J usage is TRBJ2-3, with TRBD2 matching over 9 bases. Germline V lookup: CDR1 SGHVS, CDR2 FNYEAQ. With V trimmed by 1 base and J by 0 bases, 5 bases remained unmatched. The length of the CDR3 is 17 residues. DNA of the CDR3: TGTGCCAGCAGCTTAGTAAGCGGGGGGACTAGCACAGATACGCAGTATTTT. The encoded protein is CASSLVSGGTSTDTQYF.

This sequence joins TRBV5-6 and TRBJ2-7, with D perhaps TRBD1 or TRBD2 (6 bases each). The V and J ends lost 5 bases and 4 bases respectively, with 16 bases between them. This CDR3 contains 14 residues. Germline V CDR1 and CDR2: SGHDT, YYEEEE. The CDR3 here is CASRLQGGSYEQYF. CDR3 DNA: TGTGCCAGCAGGTTACAGGGAGGAAGTTACGAGCAGTACTTC.